Below, one T cell receptor beta chain is given with its context. The junction does not match germline at one end; this may be a read error. CDR1 and CDR2 (germline): GTSNPN, SVGIG (reference sequence). This CDR3 comprises 14 residues. This entry comes from a study of shared clonotypes between healthy human individuals. Whole-study context: CD4 naive and memory got three plates each, CD8 naive two, CD8 memory one.

The table came from immunoSEQ multiplex PCR; TCRdb's copy has only in-frame clones and leaves some out. The data hold some 1,100,000 clones, with 78% observed a single time. The receptor's source is a man aged 18-30 years in good health. Some clones in this sample may be carry-over from other donors' samples. V and J are TRBV30 and TRBJ1-4; unclear D gene. Specimen: memory CD4+ T cells from PBMCs. Specified subset: CD45RA-negative fraction. CDR3 nucleotide sequence: TGTGCCTGGACTAGGACGGTCACTAATGAAGAACTGTTTTTT. The encoded protein is CAWTRTVTNEELFF.